This T cell receptor beta chain derives from a study of blood T cells in healthy people across ages. Overall study findings and caveats: In older individuals, TCR beta diversity per million T cells was lower, falling roughly linearly with age.

A J-beta primer mix and a sample-barcoded 5' primer were used in a second PCR of about 7 to 12 cycles. TCRdb reanalysed the 5' RACE reads using MiXCR and keeps one entry per CDR3 protein. The table lists approximately 770,000 distinct CDR3 sequences, about three fifths of them singletons. The CDR3 has 24 amino acids. Germline CDR1 SGDLS, CDR2 YYNGEE. V was clipped by 4 bases and J by 0 bases; unmatched bases: 28. Notes on this clonotype: What it recognizes is unknown.

The V call is TRBV9, the J call TRBJ1-2; TRBD1 matches 12 bases. The sequenced sample consisted of blood. The sequence was collected from a man under 40 in good health. This CDR3 is CASSTPRGDRGRLPTDNTNYGYTF. The CDR3, as DNA: TGTGCCAGCAGCACTCCCCGGGGGGACAGGGGGCGATTGCCGACCGACAATACTAACTATGGCTACACCTTC.